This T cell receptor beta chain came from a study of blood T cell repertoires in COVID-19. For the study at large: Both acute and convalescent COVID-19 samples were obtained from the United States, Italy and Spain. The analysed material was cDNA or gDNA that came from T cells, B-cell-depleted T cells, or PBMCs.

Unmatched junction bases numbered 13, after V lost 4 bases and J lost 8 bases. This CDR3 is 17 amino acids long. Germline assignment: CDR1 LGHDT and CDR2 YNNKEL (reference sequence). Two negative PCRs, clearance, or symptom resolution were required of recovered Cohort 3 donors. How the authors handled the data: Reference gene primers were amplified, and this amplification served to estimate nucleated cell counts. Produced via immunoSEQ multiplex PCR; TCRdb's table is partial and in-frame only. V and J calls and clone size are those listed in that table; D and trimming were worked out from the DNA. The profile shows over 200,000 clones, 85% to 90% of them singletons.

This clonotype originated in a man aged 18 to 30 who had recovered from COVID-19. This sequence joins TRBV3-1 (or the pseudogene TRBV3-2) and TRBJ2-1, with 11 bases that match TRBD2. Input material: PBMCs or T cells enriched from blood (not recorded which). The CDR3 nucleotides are TGTGCCAGCAGCCCGCCCTGGGTAGCGGGAGGGAGCCATGAGCAGTTCTTC. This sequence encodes CASSPPWVAGGSHEQFF.